Given below is one T cell receptor beta chain in context. Its antigen is not known. The data were obtained in a study of monozygotic twins with inflammatory bowel disease. The study's findings and limits: Lower sharing of clonotypes with other individuals was seen in IBD patients than in healthy twins. This was most marked in patients showing signs of disease activity.

The germline CDR1 and CDR2 sequences are SGHTA and FQGNSA. The CDR3 extends over 14 amino acids. For every sample, eight separate reactions were used to make cDNA. Added by template switching were UMIs that each held a 6-nucleotide sample barcode. For each CDR3 protein, TCRdb gives one entry from its re-call of the 5' RACE reads, without DNA. The listing records approximately 400,000 distinct CDR3 sequences. The sequencing sample was made of blood. This rearrangement joins TRBV7-2 to TRBJ1-6. This receptor was taken from a human donor with ulcerative colitis or Crohn's disease, or a healthy co-twin of an affected twin (not recorded which). The chain's CDR3 is CASSLGLSNSPLHF.